The sample holds a few counts of the clone carrying this T cell receptor beta chain. Its specificity is unknown. TCRdb re-derived calls from the reads in MiXCR, one entry per CDR3 protein. Of about 890,000 distinct CDR3 sequences in the sample, about 33% are singletons; the top ten hold 10% to 15%. The data were obtained in a study of T cell repertoires in cytomegalovirus infection. Overall study: From public TCR beta signatures came an indication of both CMV infection and matching HLA type.

Germline-derived CDR1 and CDR2 are MNHNS and SASEGT. This CDR3 comprises 13 residues. Trimming removed 4 bases from V and 3 bases from J; junction bases left unmatched: 3. Regarding the study as a whole: CMV-specific TCR beta clonotypes restricted by HLA-C dominated the ex vivo response.

The rearrangement joins TRBV6-1 to TRBJ2-7; 7 bases line up with TRBD1. The sequence was obtained from a human donor in good health (CMV status not recorded). Some clones in this sample may be carry-over from other donors' samples. The specimen comprised cultured CD8+ T cells from PBMCs, sampled from culture after CMV antigen stimulation. In DNA form, the CDR3 reads TGTGCCAGCAGTGTTGGGGACAGCTACGAGCAGTACGTC. Amino acid sequence: CASSVGDSYEQYV.